The 17 T cell receptor beta chains listed next were all sequenced from one sample in a study of Ad26.COV2.S vaccination and SARS-CoV-2 variants. The protocol was immunoSEQ multiplex PCR, while the TCRdb copy is restricted to in-frame clones and leaves out a portion. The profile shows about 250,000 clones, about 89% of them singletons. Treatment described: 19 received Ad26.COV2.S at low or high dose, single or two shots; several received placebo; per-sample allocation not given. After the first vaccine or placebo injection, samples were drawn on day 63. The sequencing here drew on peripheral blood, taken in a trial of Ad26.COV2.S vaccine versus placebo. Receptors originate from a person between 18 and 59 years old who received the Ad26.COV2.S COVID-19 vaccine or a placebo.

This rearrangement joins TRBV18 to TRBJ2-1; 7 bases line up with TRBD2. The germline CDR1 and CDR2 sequences are KGHSH and LQKENI. The CDR3 covers 15 residues. Losses at the gene ends were 1 base for V and 8 bases for J; bases not matched to a gene: 8. Written as DNA, the CDR3 is TGTGCCAGCTCACCACGCCGCGGGAGTATCTATGAGCAGTTCTTC. Its translation is CASSPRRGSIYEQFF.

The chain carries TRBV5-1 and TRBJ1-2; 8 positions agree with TRBD1. Germline V gene data show CDR1 as SGHRS and CDR2 as YFSETQ. J was trimmed by 7 bases and V by 6 bases; bases with no gene match: 5. This CDR3 has 12 amino acids. CDR3 nucleotide sequence: TGCGCCAGCACCAAGGACAGGGTTGGCTACACCTTC. Translated, it gives CASTKDRVGYTF.

About this clone: Other DNA sequences of this sample code for an identical CDR3. The CDR3: CASSPGLAGQETQYF. As DNA, the CDR3 is TGCGCCAGTTCGCCGGGACTAGCGGGGCAAGAGACCCAGTACTTC. The chain has TRBV5-1 and TRBJ2-5; 13 bases agree with TRBD2. V lost 8 bases to trimming and J lost 2 bases; unmatched junction nucleotides: 6. The CDR3 is 15 amino acids. Germline V CDR1 and CDR2: SGHRS, YFSETQ.

The chain couples TRBV6-6 to TRBJ2-3, with 12 bases lining up with TRBD2. CDR1 and CDR2 (germline): MNHNY, SVGAGI (reference sequence). V shed 11 bases and J 12 bases; nucleotides not matched to a gene: 6. This CDR3 is 11 amino acids long. CDR3 loop: CAGGLAGLQYF. The CDR3 DNA reads TGTGCCGGGGGACTAGCGGGTCTTCAGTATTTT.

The chain recombines TRBV12-2 with TRBJ2-1; the table's TRBD2 call for D was not verified on the DNA. TRBV12-2 is a recognized pseudogene. This CDR3 has 16 residues. The CDR3 DNA reads TGTGCAAGTCGCTATGGACTAGCGGGAGACTACAATGAGCAGTTCTTC. As protein: CASRYGLAGDYNEQFF.

Written as DNA, the CDR3 is TGTGCCAGCAGTGAGCGGAAGTACAGCACAGATACGCAGTATTTT. Translated, it gives CASSERKYSTDTQYF. The V gene is TRBV6-1, the J gene TRBJ2-3; D gene uncertain. V dropped 3 bases and J dropped 0 bases, with 10 bases sitting between them. Germline loops: CDR1 MNHNS, CDR2 SASEGT. The CDR3 length is 15 residues.

The chain combines TRBV20-1 with TRBJ2-1; the D gene is possibly TRBD2 (5 bases). Trimming left V 3 bases short and J 4 bases short, with 22 bases between. Germline V gene lookup returns CDR1 DFQATT and CDR2 SNEGSKA (reference sequence). The CDR3 has 17 amino acids. CDR3 sequence: CSASIASRTQRYNEQFF. As DNA, the CDR3 is TGCAGTGCTAGTATAGCTAGCCGTACCCAAAGATACAATGAGCAGTTCTTC.

The chain links TRBV6-6 to TRBJ2-5; D remains unclear. From germline, CDR1 is MNHNY and CDR2 SVGAGI (reference sequence). V lost 6 bases and J 5 bases, leaving 7 bases between the germline ends. The CDR3 contains 11 residues. The CDR3 nucleotides are TGTGCCAGCAGATTACTGGAGACCCAGTACTTC. Amino acids: CASRLLETQYF.

The gene calls are TRBV5-1 and TRBJ2-5, with 7 bases matching TRBD2. Trimming took 0 bases from V and 0 from J; bases not matched to a gene: 8. From germline, CDR1 is SGHRS and CDR2 YFSETQ. The CDR3 is 17 residues long. The chain's CDR3 is CASSLGGVGGYQETQYF. CDR3 DNA: TGCGCCAGCAGCTTGGGCGGAGTCGGGGGGTACCAAGAGACCCAGTACTTC.

The gene calls are TRBV6-1 and TRBJ2-7; TRBD2 agrees at 11 bases. Germline V lookup: CDR1 MNHNS, CDR2 SASEGT. V trimming: 4 bases; J trimming: 1 base; junction bases outside the gene matches: 6. This CDR3 is 16 amino acids long. The DNA of the CDR3 is TGTGCCAGCAGTGGACAGACTAGCGGGAATTCCTACGAGCAGTACTTC. This gives the protein CASSGQTSGNSYEQYF.

The chain has TRBV2 and TRBJ1-5; 9 bases are a match to TRBD1. The CDR3 contains 13 residues. Looked up from germline, CDR1 is SNHLY and CDR2 is FYNNEI. Trimming took 4 bases from V and 6 from J; bases not matched to a gene: 1. CDR3 sequence: CASSGDRVQPQHF. The CDR3 DNA sequence: TGTGCCAGCAGTGGGGACAGGGTTCAGCCCCAGCATTTT.

The V and J genes are TRBV5-1 and TRBJ1-2; possibly TRBD1 for D (5 bases). Germline V gives CDR1 SGHRS, CDR2 YFSETQ. The CDR3 is 14 amino acids. The ends were cut back, 1 base at V and 2 bases at J, with 9 bases in the middle. CDR3 nucleotides: TGCGCCAGCAGCTTGTCGACAGCGAACTATGGCTACACCTTC. Its translation: CASSLSTANYGYTF. Supplemented by reference TRBV5-1 and TRBJ1-2, the full variable domain reads KAGVTQTPRYLIKTRGQQVTLSCSPISGHRSVSWYQQTPGQGLQFLFEYFSETQRNKGNFPGRFSGRQFSNSRSEMNVSTLELGDSALYLCASSLSTANYGYTFGSGTRLTVV.

The V and J genes are TRBV27 and TRBJ2-3, with TRBD2 identical over 7 bases. The V gene end was trimmed by 4 bases and the J gene end by 6 bases; junction bases not matched to a gene: 13. Germline loops: CDR1 MNHEY, CDR2 SMNVEV (reference sequence). CDR3 length: 16 residues. The CDR3 here is CASSWEGTASFDTQYF. CDR3 in DNA: TGTGCCAGCAGTTGGGAGGGGACGGCTAGCTTCGATACGCAGTATTTT.

This clone was picked up one time. The rearrangement joins TRBV10-3 to TRBJ1-5; no definite D call. Between the trimmed V and J ends, which lost 0 bases and 0 bases, there was a span of 12 bases. The CDR3 totals 17 residues. Germline V gene data show CDR1 as ENHRY and CDR2 as SYGVKD. The CDR3 nucleotides are TGTGCCATCAGTGAGTCGACATTGGGGTTTAGCAATCAGCCCCAGCATTTT. Its protein product is CAISESTLGFSNQPQHF.

This clone has more than one count but fewer than ten. This chain uses TRBV6-5 with TRBJ2-3, with D perhaps matching TRBD2 (6 bases). In germline, CDR1 is MNHEY, CDR2 SVGAGI. The CDR3 extends over 14 amino acids. Between the trimmed V and J ends, which lost 8 bases and 4 bases, there was a span of 16 bases. This CDR3 reads CASASAQRPDTQYF. The CDR3 DNA reads TGTGCCAGCGCTAGCGCCCAACGGCCAGATACGCAGTATTTT.

The V and J genes are TRBV14 and TRBJ2-4; D perhaps matches TRBD1 (5 bases). This CDR3 comprises 17 residues. Germline CDR1 SGHDN, CDR2 FVKESK. Trimming pared 1 base from V and 0 bases from J, leaving 13 bases between. The CDR3 sequence: CASSQGQGRIAKNIQYF. The DNA for the CDR3 is TGTGCCAGCAGCCAAGGCCAGGGAAGAATAGCCAAAAACATTCAGTACTTC.

The rearrangement links TRBV4-3 to TRBJ1-4, with 9 bases fitting TRBD1. This CDR3 is built from 17 residues. CDR1 and CDR2 from the germline V gene are LGHNA and YSLEER. Losses at the gene ends were 0 bases for V and 13 bases for J; bases not matched to a gene: 15. The CDR3 loop is CASSQEGTNRGHFRLFF. CDR3 bases: TGCGCCAGCAGCCAAGAGGGAACGAACAGGGGGCATTTCCGACTGTTTTTT.